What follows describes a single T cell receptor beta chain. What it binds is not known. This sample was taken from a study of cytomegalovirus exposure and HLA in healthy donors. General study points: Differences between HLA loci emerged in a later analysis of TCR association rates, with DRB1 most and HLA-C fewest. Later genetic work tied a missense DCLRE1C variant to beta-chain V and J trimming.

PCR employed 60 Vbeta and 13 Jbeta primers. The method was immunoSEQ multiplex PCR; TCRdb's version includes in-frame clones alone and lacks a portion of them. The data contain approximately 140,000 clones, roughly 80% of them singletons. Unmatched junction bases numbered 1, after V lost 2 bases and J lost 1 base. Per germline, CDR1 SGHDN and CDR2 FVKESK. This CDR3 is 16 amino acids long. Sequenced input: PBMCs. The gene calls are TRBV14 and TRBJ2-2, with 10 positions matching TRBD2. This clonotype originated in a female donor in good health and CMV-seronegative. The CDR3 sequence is CASSQPSGGNTGELFF. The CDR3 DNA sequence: TGTGCCAGCAGCCAACCTAGCGGGGGGAACACCGGGGAGCTGTTTTTT. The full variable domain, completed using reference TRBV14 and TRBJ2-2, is EAGVTQFPSHSVIEKGQTVTLRCDPISGHDNLYWYRRVMGKEIKFLLHFVKESKQDESGMPNNRFLAERTGGTYSTLKVQPAELEDSGVYFCASSQPSGGNTGELFFGEGSRLTVL.